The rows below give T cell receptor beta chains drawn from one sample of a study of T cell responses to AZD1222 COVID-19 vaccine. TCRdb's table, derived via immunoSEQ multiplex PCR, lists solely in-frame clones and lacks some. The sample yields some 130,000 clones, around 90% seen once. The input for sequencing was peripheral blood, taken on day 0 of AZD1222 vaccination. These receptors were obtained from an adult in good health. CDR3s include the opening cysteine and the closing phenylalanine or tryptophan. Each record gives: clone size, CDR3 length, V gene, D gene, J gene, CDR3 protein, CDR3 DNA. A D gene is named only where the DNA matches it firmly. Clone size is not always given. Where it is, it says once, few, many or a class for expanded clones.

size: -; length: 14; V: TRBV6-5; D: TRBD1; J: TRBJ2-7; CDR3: CASRTTGDGPVGYF; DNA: TGTGCCAGCAGAACGACAGGGGATGGGCCCGTGGGGTACTTC
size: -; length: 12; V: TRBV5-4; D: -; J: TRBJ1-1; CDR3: CASSLGPGGAFF; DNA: TGTGCCAGCAGCTTGGGTCCGGGAGGGGCTTTCTTT
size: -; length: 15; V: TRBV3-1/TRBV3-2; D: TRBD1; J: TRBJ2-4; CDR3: CASSDRGLAKNIQYF; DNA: TGTGCCAGCAGCGACAGGGGACTAGCCAAAAACATTCAGTACTTC
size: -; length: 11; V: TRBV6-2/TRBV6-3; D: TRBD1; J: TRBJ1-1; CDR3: CASSYGTVTFF; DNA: TGTGCCAGCAGTTACGGGACAGTGACTTTCTTT
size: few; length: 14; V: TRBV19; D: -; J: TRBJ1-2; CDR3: CASSIDGSYGGYTF; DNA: TGTGCCAGTAGTATAGACGGGTCCTACGGGGGCTACACCTTC
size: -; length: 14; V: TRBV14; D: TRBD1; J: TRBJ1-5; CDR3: CASSRRDRNQPQHF; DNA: TGTGCCAGCAGCCGTCGGGACAGAAATCAGCCCCAGCATTTT
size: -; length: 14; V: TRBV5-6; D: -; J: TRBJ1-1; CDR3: CASSFSGSNTEAFF; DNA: TGTGCCAGCAGCTTTTCAGGGTCGAACACTGAAGCTTTCTTT
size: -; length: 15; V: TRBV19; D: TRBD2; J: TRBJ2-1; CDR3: CASSIASGSYNEQFF; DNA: TGTGCCAGTAGTATAGCTAGCGGCTCCTACAATGAGCAGTTCTTC
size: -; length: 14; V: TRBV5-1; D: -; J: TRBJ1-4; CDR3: CASSLEGGSEKLFF; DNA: TGCGCCAGCAGCTTGGAGGGGGGGTCCGAAAAACTGTTTTTT
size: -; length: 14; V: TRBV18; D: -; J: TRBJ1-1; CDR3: CASSKDRLNTEAFF; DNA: TGTGCCAGCTCGAAAGACAGACTGAACACTGAAGCTTTCTTT
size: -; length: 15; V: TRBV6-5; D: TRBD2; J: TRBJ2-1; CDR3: CASSNGLGGGRGQFF; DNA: TGTGCCAGCAGTAACGGCTTGGGGGGAGGGAGAGGGCAGTTCTTC
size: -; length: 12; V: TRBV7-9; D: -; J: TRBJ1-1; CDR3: CASSLIDSEAFF; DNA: TGTGCCAGCAGCTTAATTGATTCTGAAGCTTTCTTT
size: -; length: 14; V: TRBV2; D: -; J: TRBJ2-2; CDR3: CATRVETNTGELFF; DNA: TGTGCCACCAGGGTGGAGACGAACACCGGGGAGCTGTTTTTT
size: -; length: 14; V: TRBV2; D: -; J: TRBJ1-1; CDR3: CASSDLGGLTEAFF; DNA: TGTGCCAGCAGTGATCTGGGGGGGCTCACTGAAGCTTTCTTT
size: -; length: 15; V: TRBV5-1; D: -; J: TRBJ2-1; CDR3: CASSSGQSSYNEQFF; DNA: TGCGCCAGCAGCTCCGGACAGAGCTCCTACAATGAGCAGTTCTTC
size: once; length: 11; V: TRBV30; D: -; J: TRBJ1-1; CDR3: CAWSVLPGAFF; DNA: TGTGCCTGGAGTGTACTCCCGGGAGCTTTCTTT
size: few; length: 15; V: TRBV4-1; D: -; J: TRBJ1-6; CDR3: CASSQVGGRNSPLHF; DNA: TGCGCCAGCAGCCAAGTTGGGGGCCGAAATTCACCCCTCCACTTT
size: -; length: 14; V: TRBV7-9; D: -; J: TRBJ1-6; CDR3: CASSPQGFHSPLHF; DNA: TGTGCCAGCAGCCCACAGGGCTTTCATTCACCCCTCCACTTT
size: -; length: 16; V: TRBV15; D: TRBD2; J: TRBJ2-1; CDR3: CATSRDSSGYYNEQFF; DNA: TGTGCCACCAGCAGAGATTCTAGCGGTTATTACAATGAGCAGTTCTTC
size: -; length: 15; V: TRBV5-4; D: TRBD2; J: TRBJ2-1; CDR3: CASSVLAGDYNEQFF; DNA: TGTGCCAGCAGCGTACTAGCGGGAGACTACAATGAGCAGTTCTTC
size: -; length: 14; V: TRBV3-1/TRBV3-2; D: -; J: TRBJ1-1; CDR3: CASSQGGANTEAFF; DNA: TGTGCCAGCAGCCAAGGAGGGGCGAACACTGAAGCTTTCTTT
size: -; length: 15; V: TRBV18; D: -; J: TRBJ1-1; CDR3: CASSPPGREATEAFF; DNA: TGTGCCAGCTCACCACCAGGGAGGGAAGCGACAGAAGCTTTCTTT
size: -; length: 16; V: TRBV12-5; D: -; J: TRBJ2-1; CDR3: CASGLFWGEQYNEQFF; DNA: TGTGCTAGTGGTTTGTTCTGGGGGGAGCAGTACAATGAGCAGTTCTTC
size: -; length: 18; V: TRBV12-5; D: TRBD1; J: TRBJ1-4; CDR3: CASGFGTGAMTTNEKLFF; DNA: TGTGCTAGTGGTTTCGGGACAGGGGCGATGACAACTAATGAAAAACTGTTTTTT